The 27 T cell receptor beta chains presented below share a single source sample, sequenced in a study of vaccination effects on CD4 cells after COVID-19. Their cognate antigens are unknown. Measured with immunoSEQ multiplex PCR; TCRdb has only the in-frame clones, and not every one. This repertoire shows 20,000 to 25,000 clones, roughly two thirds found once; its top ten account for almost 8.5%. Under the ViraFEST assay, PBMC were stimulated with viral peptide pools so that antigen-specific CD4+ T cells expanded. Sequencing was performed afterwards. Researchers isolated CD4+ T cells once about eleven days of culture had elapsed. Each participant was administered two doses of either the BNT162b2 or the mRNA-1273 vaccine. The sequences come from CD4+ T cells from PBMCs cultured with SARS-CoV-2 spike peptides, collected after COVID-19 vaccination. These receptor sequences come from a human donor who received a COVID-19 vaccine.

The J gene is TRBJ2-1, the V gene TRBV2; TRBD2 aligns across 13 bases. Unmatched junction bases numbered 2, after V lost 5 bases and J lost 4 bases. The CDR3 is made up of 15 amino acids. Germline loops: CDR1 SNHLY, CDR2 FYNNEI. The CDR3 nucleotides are TGTGCCAGCAGTAAACTAGCGGGAGGGTACAATGAGCAGTTCTTC. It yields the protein CASSKLAGGYNEQFF.

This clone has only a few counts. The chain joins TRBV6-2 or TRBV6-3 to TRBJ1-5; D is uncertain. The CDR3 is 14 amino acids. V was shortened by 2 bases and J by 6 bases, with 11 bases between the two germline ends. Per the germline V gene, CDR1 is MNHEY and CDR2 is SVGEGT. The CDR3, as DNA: TGTGCCAGCAGTTACCGGTCTCGGGGTCAGCCCCAGCATTTT. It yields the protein CASSYRSRGQPQHF.

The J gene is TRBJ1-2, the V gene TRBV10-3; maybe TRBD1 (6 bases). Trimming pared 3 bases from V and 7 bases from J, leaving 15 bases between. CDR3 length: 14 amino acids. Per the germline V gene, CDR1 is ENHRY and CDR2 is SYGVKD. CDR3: CAISDGDKSTGYTF. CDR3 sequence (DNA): TGTGCCATCAGTGATGGGGACAAATCCACTGGCTACACCTTC.

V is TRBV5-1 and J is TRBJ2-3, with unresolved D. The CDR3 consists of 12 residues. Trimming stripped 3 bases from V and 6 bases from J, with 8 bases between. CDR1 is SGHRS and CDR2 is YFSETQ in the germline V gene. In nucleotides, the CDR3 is TGCGCCAGCAGCTCCCAGTTGGATACGCAGTATTTT. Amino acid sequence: CASSSQLDTQYF.

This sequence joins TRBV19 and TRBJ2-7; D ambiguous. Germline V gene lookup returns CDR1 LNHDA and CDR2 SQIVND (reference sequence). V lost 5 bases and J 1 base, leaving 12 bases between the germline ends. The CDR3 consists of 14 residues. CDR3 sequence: CASSPLLTSYEQYF. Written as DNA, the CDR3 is TGTGCCAGTAGTCCTTTACTGACTTCCTACGAGCAGTACTTC.

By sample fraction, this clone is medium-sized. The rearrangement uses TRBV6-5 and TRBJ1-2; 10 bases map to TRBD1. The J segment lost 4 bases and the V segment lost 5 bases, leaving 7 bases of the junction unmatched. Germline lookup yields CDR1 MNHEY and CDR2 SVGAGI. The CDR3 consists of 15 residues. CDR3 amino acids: CASSKPGQGTYGYTF. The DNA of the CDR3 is TGTGCCAGCAGTAAACCGGGACAGGGGACCTATGGCTACACCTTC.

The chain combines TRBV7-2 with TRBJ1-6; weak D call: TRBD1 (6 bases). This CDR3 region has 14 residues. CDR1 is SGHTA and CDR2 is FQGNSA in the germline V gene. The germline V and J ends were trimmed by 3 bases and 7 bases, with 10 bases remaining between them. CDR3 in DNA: TGTGCCAGCAGCTTCAGGGGAAGGAATTCACCCCTCCACTTT. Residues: CASSFRGRNSPLHF.

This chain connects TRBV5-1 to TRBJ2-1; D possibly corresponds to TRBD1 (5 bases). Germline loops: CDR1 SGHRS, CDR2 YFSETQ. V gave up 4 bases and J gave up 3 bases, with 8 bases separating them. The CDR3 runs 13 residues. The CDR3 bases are TGCGCCAGCAGCCCAGGGAACTACAATGAGCAGTTCTTC. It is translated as CASSPGNYNEQFF.

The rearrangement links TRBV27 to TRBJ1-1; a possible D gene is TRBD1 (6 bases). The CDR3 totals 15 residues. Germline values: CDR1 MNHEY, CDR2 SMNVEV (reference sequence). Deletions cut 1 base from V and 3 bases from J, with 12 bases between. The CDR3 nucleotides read TGTGCCAGCAGTTTATTCGGACAGCAGGACACTGAAGCTTTCTTT. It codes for CASSLFGQQDTEAFF.

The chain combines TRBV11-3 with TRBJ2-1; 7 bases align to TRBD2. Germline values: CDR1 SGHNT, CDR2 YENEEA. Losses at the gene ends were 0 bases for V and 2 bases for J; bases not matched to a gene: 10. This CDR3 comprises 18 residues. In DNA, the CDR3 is TGTGCCAGCAGCTTAGATCAGGGCGGGAGCGGGACCTACAATGAGCAGTTCTTC. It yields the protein CASSLDQGGSGTYNEQFF.

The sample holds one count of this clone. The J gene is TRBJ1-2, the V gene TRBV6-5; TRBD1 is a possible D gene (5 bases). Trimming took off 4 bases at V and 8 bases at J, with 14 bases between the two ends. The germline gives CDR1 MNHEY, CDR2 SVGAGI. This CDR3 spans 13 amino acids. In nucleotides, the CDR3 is TGTGCCAGCAGTTTATCAGGGCGGAGAGGCTACACCTTC. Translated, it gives CASSLSGRRGYTF.

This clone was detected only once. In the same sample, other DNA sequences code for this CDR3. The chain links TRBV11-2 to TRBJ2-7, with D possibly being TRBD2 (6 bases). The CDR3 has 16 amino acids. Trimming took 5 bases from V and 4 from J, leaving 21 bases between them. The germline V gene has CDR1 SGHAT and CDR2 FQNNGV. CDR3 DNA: TGTGCCAGCAGCGGTTCAGCTGGGGGGAGCTCTTACGAGCAGTACTTC. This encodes CASSGSAGGSSYEQYF.

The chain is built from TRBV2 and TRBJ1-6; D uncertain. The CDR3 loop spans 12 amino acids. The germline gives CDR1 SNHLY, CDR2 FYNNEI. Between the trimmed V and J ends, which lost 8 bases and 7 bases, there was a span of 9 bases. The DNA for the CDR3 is TGTGCCAGCGGGTTACCCAATTCACCCCTCCACTTT. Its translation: CASGLPNSPLHF.

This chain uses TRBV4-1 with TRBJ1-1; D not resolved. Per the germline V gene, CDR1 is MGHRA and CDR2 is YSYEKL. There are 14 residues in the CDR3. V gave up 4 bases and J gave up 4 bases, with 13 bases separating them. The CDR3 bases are TGCGCCAGCAGCCCCTTGAACAGAGCCACTGAAGCTTTCTTT. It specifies CASSPLNRATEAFF.

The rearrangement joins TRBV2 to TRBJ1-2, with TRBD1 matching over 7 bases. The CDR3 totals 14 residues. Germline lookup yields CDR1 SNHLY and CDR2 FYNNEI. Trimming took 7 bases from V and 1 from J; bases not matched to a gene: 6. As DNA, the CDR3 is TGTGCCAGCACCCCGGGACAGCTTAACTATGGCTACACCTTC. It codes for CASTPGQLNYGYTF.

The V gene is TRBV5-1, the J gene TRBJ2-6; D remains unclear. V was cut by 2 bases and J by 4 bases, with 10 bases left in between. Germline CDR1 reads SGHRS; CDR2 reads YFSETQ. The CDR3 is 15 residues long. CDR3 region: CASSFLPSGANVLTF. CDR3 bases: TGCGCCAGCAGCTTTTTACCCTCCGGGGCCAACGTCCTGACTTTC.

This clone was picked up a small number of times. The CDR3 nucleotides are TGTGCCAGCTCACCAGGGGCCAGGGGGACGAACACCGGGGAGCTGTTTTTT. It translates to CASSPGARGTNTGELFF. This chain links TRBV18 with TRBJ2-2; 7 bases match TRBD1. The V and J ends lost 2 bases and 0 bases, in that order; junction bases with no gene match: 6. The germline V gene has CDR1 KGHSH and CDR2 LQKENI. The CDR3 contains 17 residues.

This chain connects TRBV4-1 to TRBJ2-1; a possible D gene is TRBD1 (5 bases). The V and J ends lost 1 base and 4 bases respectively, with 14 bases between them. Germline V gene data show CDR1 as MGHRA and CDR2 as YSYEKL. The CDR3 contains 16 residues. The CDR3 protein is CASSQVDMGLYNEQFF. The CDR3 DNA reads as TGCGCCAGCAGCCAAGTTGACATGGGGCTTTACAATGAGCAGTTCTTC.

CDR3 sequence (DNA): TGCGCCAGCAGTGCTGAAGGGTCTGGAAACACCATATATTTT. Its translation is CASSAEGSGNTIYF. The rearrangement joins TRBV10-1 to TRBJ1-3; D unclear. Germline CDR1 and CDR2: WNHNN and SYGVQD (reference sequence). The V end was cut by 4 bases, the J end by 1 base, with 8 bases between. This CDR3 is built from 14 residues.

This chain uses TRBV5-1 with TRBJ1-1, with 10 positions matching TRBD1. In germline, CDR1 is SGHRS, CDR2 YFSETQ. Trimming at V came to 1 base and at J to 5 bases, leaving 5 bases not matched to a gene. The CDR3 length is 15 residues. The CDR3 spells CASSLPGDRGTEAFF. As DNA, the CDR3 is TGCGCCAGCAGCTTGCCAGGGGACAGGGGAACTGAAGCTTTCTTT.

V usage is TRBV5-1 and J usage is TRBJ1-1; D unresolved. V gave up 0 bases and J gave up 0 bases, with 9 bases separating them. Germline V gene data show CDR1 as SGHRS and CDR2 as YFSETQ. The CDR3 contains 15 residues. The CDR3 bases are TGCGCCAGCAGCTTGGGGGTAGGGATGAACACTGAAGCTTTCTTT. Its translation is CASSLGVGMNTEAFF.

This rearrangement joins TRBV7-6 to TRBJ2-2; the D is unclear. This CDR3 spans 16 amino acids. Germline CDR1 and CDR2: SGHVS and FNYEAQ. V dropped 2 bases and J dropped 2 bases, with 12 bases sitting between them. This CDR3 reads CASSLFQTSNTGELFF. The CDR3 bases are TGTGCCAGCAGCTTATTTCAGACTTCTAACACCGGGGAGCTGTTTTTT.

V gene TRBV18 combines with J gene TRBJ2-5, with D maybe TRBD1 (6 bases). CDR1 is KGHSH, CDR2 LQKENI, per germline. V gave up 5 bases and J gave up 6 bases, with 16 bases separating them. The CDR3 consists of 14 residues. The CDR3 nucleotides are TGTGCCAGCTCAGCCAGAGATGACAGGCAGACCCAGTACTTC. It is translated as CASSARDDRQTQYF.

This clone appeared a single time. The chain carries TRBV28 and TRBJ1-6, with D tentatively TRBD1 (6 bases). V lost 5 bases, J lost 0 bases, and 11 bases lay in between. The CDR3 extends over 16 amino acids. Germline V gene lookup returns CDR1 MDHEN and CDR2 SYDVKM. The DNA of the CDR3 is TGTGCCAGCAGTCCCCAACAGGGCTCCTATAATTCACCCCTCCACTTT. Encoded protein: CASSPQQGSYNSPLHF.

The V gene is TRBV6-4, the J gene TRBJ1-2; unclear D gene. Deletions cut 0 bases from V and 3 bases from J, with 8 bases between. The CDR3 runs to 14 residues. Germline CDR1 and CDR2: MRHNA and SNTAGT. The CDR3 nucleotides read TGTGCCAGCAGTGACTCGGACCGATACTATGGCTACACCTTC. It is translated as CASSDSDRYYGYTF.

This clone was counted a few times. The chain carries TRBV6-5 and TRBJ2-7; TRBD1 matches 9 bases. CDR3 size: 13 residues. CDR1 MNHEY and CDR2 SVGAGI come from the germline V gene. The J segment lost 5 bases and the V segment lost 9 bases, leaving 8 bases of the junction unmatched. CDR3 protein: CASNRDRADEQYF. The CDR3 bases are TGTGCCAGTAACCGGGACAGGGCGGACGAGCAGTACTTC.

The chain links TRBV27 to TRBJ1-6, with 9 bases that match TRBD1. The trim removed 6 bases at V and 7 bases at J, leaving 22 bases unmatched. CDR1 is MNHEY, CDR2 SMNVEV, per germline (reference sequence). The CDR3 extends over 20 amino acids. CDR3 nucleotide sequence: TGTGCCAGCAGGGGACGGGGGCCGCCGGGACAGGGAAAGGGGAATTCACCCCTCCACTTT. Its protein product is CASRGRGPPGQGKGNSPLHF.